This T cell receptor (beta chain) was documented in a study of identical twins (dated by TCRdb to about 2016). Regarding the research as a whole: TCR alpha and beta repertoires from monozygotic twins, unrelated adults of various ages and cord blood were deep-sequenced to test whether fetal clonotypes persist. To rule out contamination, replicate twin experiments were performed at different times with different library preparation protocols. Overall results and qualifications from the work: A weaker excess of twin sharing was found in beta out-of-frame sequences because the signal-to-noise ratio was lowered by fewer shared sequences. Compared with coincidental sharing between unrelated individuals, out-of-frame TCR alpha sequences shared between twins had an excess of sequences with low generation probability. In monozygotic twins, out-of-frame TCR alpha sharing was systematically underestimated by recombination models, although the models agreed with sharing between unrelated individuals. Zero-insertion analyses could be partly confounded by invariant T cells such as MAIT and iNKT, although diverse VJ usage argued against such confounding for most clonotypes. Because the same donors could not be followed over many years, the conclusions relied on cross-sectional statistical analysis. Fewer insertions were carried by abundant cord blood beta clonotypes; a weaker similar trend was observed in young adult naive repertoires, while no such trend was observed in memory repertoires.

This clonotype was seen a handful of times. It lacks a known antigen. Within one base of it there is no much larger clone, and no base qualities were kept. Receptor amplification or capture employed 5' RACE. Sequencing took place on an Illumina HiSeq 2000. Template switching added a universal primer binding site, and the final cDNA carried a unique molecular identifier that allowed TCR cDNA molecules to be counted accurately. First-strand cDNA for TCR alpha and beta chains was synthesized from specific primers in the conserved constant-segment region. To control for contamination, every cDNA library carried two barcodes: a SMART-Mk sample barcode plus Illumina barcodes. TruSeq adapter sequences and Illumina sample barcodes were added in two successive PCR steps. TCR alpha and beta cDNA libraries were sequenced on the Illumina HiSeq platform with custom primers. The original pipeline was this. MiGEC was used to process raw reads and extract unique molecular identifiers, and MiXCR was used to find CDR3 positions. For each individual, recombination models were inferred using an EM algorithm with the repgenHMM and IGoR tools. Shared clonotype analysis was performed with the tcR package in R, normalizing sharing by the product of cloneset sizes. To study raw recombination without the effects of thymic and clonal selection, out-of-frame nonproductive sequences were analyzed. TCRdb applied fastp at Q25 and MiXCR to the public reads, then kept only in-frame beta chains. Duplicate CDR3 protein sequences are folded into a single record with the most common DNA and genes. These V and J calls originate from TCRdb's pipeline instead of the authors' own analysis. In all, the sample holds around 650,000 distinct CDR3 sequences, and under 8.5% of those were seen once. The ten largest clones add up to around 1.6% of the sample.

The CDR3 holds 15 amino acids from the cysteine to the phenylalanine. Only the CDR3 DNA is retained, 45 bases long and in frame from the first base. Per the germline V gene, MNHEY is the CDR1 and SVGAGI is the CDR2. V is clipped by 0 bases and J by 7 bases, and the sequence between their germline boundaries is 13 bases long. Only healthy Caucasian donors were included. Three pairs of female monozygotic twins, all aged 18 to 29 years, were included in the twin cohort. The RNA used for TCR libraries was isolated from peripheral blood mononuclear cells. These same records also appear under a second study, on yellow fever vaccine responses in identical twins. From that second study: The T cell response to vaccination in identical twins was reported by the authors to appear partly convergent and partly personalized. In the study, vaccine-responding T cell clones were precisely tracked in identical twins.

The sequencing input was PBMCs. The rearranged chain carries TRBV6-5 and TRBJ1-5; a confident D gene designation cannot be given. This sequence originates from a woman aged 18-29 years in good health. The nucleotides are TGTGCCAGCAGTTACTCCCCGTCGGTCTCCCAGCCCCAGCATTTT. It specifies CASSYSPSVSQPQHF.